These 21 T cell receptor beta chains originate from one sample sequenced in a study of Graves' ophthalmopathy and Graves' hyperthyroidism. Amplification of the TCR beta CDR3 regions used RNA transcripts (as template). First-round RT-PCR with HTBI primers preceded a second-round multiplex PCR. One entry per CDR3 protein, called by TCRdb with MiXCR from the multiplex PCR reads. This table holds over a million distinct CDR3 sequences, approximately 35% found once. The sample was peripheral blood or thyroid tissue (not recorded which). The receptor source for this set is an adult man with Graves' hyperthyroidism.

This clonotype was seen at least ten times. V is TRBV7-2 and J is TRBJ1-1, with D possibly being TRBD1 (6 bases). This CDR3 region has 14 residues. CDR1 is SGHTA and CDR2 is FQGNSA in the germline V gene. V shed 3 bases and J shed 3 bases, with 11 bases lying between them. CDR3 in amino acids: CASSFEQGYTEAFF. Written as DNA, the CDR3 is TGTGCCAGCAGCTTCGAACAGGGATACACTGAAGCTTTCTTT.

This chain links TRBV7-9 with TRBJ1-2, with D hard to call. Germline V gives CDR1 SEHNR, CDR2 FQNEAQ (reference sequence). Trimming removed 2 bases from V and 7 bases from J, with 11 bases in between. The CDR3 runs 13 residues. The CDR3 is CASSLPVQAGYTF. The CDR3 DNA sequence: TGTGCCAGCAGCTTACCGGTGCAGGCTGGCTACACCTTC.

This clonotype was counted many times. The chain combines TRBV11-2 with TRBJ2-5; TRBD2 is a possible D gene (7 bases). Germline V gene lookup returns CDR1 SGHAT and CDR2 FQNNGV. This CDR3 has 19 amino acids. V lost 4 bases and J lost 2, with 26 bases in between. The CDR3 DNA follows: TGTGCCAGCAGCTCCTATCCCGTACTGGTGGGGGGGCCTCAAGAGACCCAGTACTTC. It is translated as CASSSYPVLVGGPQETQYF.

This clonotype was detected only once. This sequence joins TRBV10-3 and TRBJ2-5; TRBD1 agrees at 9 bases. The CDR3 consists of 16 residues. In germline, CDR1 is ENHRY, CDR2 SYGVKD. The V and J ends lost 5 bases and 5 bases, in that order; junction bases with no gene match: 12. CDR3 sequence reads: CAISRSGQGSWETQYF. CDR3 nucleotide sequence: TGTGCCATCAGTCGATCGGGACAGGGTTCCTGGGAGACCCAGTACTTC.

Details on this clonotype: At one end the junction does not follow the germline gene, possibly because of a read error. This rearrangement joins TRBV5-6 to TRBJ1-6; no clear D. The CDR3 spans 13 residues. Germline CDR1 SGHDT, CDR2 YYEEEE. In DNA, the CDR3 is TGTGCCAGCAGCTCGCCTGGGTCCGATCTTTTGGATTTT. Protein: CASSSPGSDLLDF.

This clonotype was found many times. This chain links TRBV29-1 with TRBJ1-4; D remains ambiguous. CDR1 and CDR2 (germline): SQVTM, ANQGSEA. V dropped 0 bases and J dropped 10 bases, with 12 bases sitting between them. The CDR3 is 13 amino acids. The CDR3 spells CSVEDLGRGKLFF. The CDR3 coding sequence is TGCAGCGTTGAAGATCTAGGGCGTGGAAAACTGTTTTTT.

This clonotype was found many times. The chain links TRBV10-3 to TRBJ2-7; 8 nucleotides agree with TRBD1. Germline V gene sequence: CDR1 ENHRY, CDR2 SYGVKD. This CDR3 has 14 amino acids. V was pared by 6 bases and J by 1 base, with 5 bases of the junction left unmatched. As DNA, the CDR3 is TGTGCCATCAGCGGGACAGGAATATCCTACGAGCAGTACTTC. Translation gives CAISGTGISYEQYF.

A note on this clonotype: A much larger clone differs from this one at a single base, so this may be a read error. The rearrangement joins TRBV7-2 to TRBJ2-5; TRBD2 agrees at 9 bases. The CDR3 spans 17 residues. Unmatched junction bases numbered 12, after V lost 2 bases and J lost 5 bases. Germline CDR1 reads SGHTA; CDR2 reads FQGNSA. In nucleotides, the CDR3 is TGTGCCAGCAGCTTAAAGACTAGCGGAGTTCGAGGCGAGACCCAGTACTTC. This encodes CASSLKTSGVRGETQYF.

This clonotype has a count of ten or more. This rearrangement joins TRBV5-6 to TRBJ1-2, with TRBD1 matching 12 bases. The germline V gene encodes CDR1 SGHDT and CDR2 YYEEEE. J lost 6 bases, V lost 4 bases, and 7 bases had no gene match. The CDR3 has 15 amino acids. This CDR3 is CASSVPGQGANGYTF. DNA for the CDR3: TGTGCCAGCAGCGTTCCGGGACAGGGGGCGAATGGCTACACCTTC.

This clonotype was observed many times. The chain recombines TRBV7-2 with TRBJ2-5; D gene unclear. This CDR3 has 14 residues. The V and J ends lost 2 bases and 3 bases respectively, with 10 bases between them. From germline, CDR1 is SGHTA and CDR2 FQGNSA. The CDR3 bases are TGTGCCAGCAGCTTATTTGGCTGGAAAGAGACCCAGTACTTC. Its translation: CASSLFGWKETQYF.

This clonotype has at least ten counts. This chain links TRBV6-5 with TRBJ2-5, with TRBD1 matching 7 bases. In germline, CDR1 is MNHEY, CDR2 SVGAGI. With 6 bases clipped from V and 2 bases from J, the junction kept 6 bases outside the gene matches. The CDR3 is made up of 14 amino acids. The CDR3 DNA reads TGTGCCAGCAGCCCGGGACAGTCACAAGAGACCCAGTACTTC. Translation: CASSPGQSQETQYF.

The V call is TRBV29-1, the J call TRBJ1-5; TRBD1 might be the D (5 bases). V gave up 7 bases and J gave up 11 bases, with 24 bases separating them. CDR1 is SQVTM and CDR2 is ANQGSEA in the germline V gene. CDR3 length: 14 residues. The CDR3 sequence is CSAGGGDSQETQHF. The CDR3 nucleotides read TGCAGCGCCGGCGGGGGAGACAGCCAAGAGACCCAGCATTTT.

This clonotype was counted between two and nine times. CDR3 coding DNA: TGCAGCGTCTCGCCAGGGACTAGCGGGAGGACGTACCAAGAGACCCAGTACTTC. Amino acid sequence: CSVSPGTSGRTYQETQYF. This chain joins TRBV29-1 and TRBJ2-5; 15 bases agree with TRBD2. This CDR3 region has 18 residues. From germline, CDR1 is SQVTM and CDR2 ANQGSEA. Unmatched junction bases numbered 11, after V lost 6 bases and J lost 0 bases.

The V call is TRBV30, the J call TRBJ1-1, with D possibly matching TRBD1 (6 bases). This CDR3 comprises 13 residues. Deletions cut 4 bases from V and 4 bases from J, with 13 bases between. Germline V gene data show CDR1 as GTSNPN and CDR2 as SVGIG (reference sequence). This CDR3 is CAWKGRGGTEAFF. Here the CDR3 DNA reads TGTGCCTGGAAAGGGAGGGGGGGCACTGAAGCTTTCTTT.

This clonotype showed up many times. The genes are TRBV6-6 and TRBJ2-7; D not certain. CDR1 is MNHNY, CDR2 SVGAGI, per germline (reference sequence). CDR3 length equals 14 residues. The V gene lost 2 bases and the J gene lost 3 bases, with 11 bases spanning the gap. The CDR3 here is CASSYDGKHYEQYF. The DNA of the CDR3 is TGTGCCAGCAGTTACGACGGCAAGCACTACGAGCAGTACTTC.

Only a few counts were recorded for this clonotype. In nucleotides, the CDR3 is TGTGCCAGCGGGAGGCTCCAGTCCTCCTACGAGCAGTACTTC. This encodes CASGRLQSSYEQYF. J is TRBJ2-7 and V is TRBV7-2; tentative D call: TRBD2 (6 bases). The CDR3 totals 14 residues. The germline V gene encodes CDR1 SGHTA and CDR2 FQGNSA. V was pared by 8 bases and J by 0 bases, with 14 bases between.

At least ten counts were recorded for this clonotype. The J gene is TRBJ1-2, the V gene TRBV20-1, with unresolved D. Germline values: CDR1 DFQATT, CDR2 SNEGSKA (reference sequence). The CDR3 contains 12 residues. Deletions cut 3 bases from V and 2 bases from J, with 7 bases between. CDR3 residues: CSASGRNYGYTF. The CDR3 bases are TGCAGTGCTAGTGGCAGGAACTATGGCTACACCTTC.

This clonotype has a count of ten or more. The chain carries TRBV11-2 and TRBJ1-1; possible D gene TRBD1, 5 bases. Trimming removed 2 bases from V and 8 bases from J, with 6 bases in between. The germline V gene has CDR1 SGHAT and CDR2 FQNNGV. The CDR3 sequence is 11 residues long. CDR3 coding DNA: TGTGCCAGCAGCTTATGGGGCGAAGCTTTCTTT. As protein: CASSLWGEAFF. Drawing the rest from reference TRBV11-2 and TRBJ1-1, the complete variable domain is EAGVAQSPRYKIIEKRQSVAFWCNPISGHATLYWYQQILGQGPKLLIQFQNNGVVDDSQLPKDRFSAERLKGVDSTLKIQPAKLEDSAVYLCASSLWGEAFFGQGTRLTVV.

The J gene is TRBJ2-7, the V gene TRBV7-9; D perhaps matches TRBD1 (6 bases). Germline CDR1 reads SEHNR; CDR2 reads FQNEAQ (reference sequence). This CDR3 region has 14 residues. Trimming removed 5 bases at V and 2 bases at J, with 13 bases between. This CDR3 reads CASSLQGKTYEQYF. CDR3 in DNA: TGTGCCAGCAGCCTACAGGGCAAGACCTACGAGCAGTACTTC.

In regard to this clonotype: This is likely a read error, given that the CDR3 carries no conserved phenylalanine or tryptophan at its end. The chain couples TRBV30 to TRBJ2-5; 7 bases agree with TRBD1. V was pared by 1 base and J by 5 bases, with 4 bases of the junction left unmatched. The CDR3 has 13 amino acids. Germline CDR1 is GTSNPN and CDR2 is SVGIG (reference sequence). In DNA form, the CDR3 reads TGTGCCTGGAGTGGGGTCAGGGGGGAGACCCAGTACTGC. This encodes CAWSGVRGETQYC.

V gene TRBV6-2 or TRBV6-3 combines with J gene TRBJ2-2; D remains ambiguous. The CDR3 has 15 residues. The V end was cut by 0 bases, the J end by 6 bases, with 11 bases between. The germline CDR1 and CDR2 sequences are MNHEY and SVGEGT. The CDR3 loop is CASSYSIPFSGELFF. In nucleotides, the CDR3 is TGTGCCAGCAGTTACTCGATTCCTTTTTCCGGGGAGCTGTTTTTT.